This T cell receptor (beta chain) was obtained from a study of identifying expanded T cells in peripheral blood. The method was immunoSEQ multiplex PCR; TCRdb's version includes in-frame clones alone and lacks a portion of them. Of under 85,000 clones in the sample, 65% to 85% were seen once. Points on this clone: What it recognizes is unknown.

The germline CDR1 and CDR2 sequences are MNHEY and SMNVEV (reference sequence). The ends were cut back, 1 base at V and 4 bases at J, with 8 bases in the middle. The CDR3 has 13 amino acids. Healthy donors had no documented immune events, such as infections, while sampled. General study points: Across healthy donors, higher total template counts meant significantly greater roughly 2-week count variance. Differentially abundant clones: roughly 1.3 between replicates, approximately 16 at 2 to 3 weeks, 19 to 20 at four.

What was sequenced was blood. The genes are TRBV27 and TRBJ2-7; D remains ambiguous. This receptor was obtained from a person aged 18 to 70 in good health. The CDR3 nucleotides read TGTGCCAGCAGTTTATTTGCCAGTTACGAGCAGTACTTC. Its protein product is CASSLFASYEQYF.